Listed below are T cell receptor beta chains from one sample, sequenced in a study of blood T cell repertoires in COVID-19. Measured with immunoSEQ multiplex PCR; TCRdb has only the in-frame clones, and not every one. The sample lists 500,000 or so clones; approximately 90% were seen once. What was sequenced was PBMCs or T cells enriched from blood (not recorded which). Receptors originate from a woman younger than 30 who had recovered from COVID-19. The CDR3 runs from the conserved cysteine through the conserved F or W. A D gene is named only where the DNA matches it firmly. Where a row states a size, it is once, few, many or the class of an expanded clone; other rows omit it.

v_gene,j_gene,d_gene,abundance,CDR3nt,CDR3aa
TRBV6-5,TRBJ2-7,-,-,TGTGCCAGCAGTTACTCGAGGACAACCCCCTACGAGCAGTACTTC,CASSYSRTTPYEQYF
TRBV5-1,TRBJ2-1,TRBD2,-,TGCGCCAGCAGCTCTGGAGCGGGGGGGCCGGGTAATGAGCAGTTCTTC,CASSSGAGGPGNEQFF
TRBV19,TRBJ2-1,TRBD1,-,TGTGCCAGTAGCTCGACAGGGGGCTACAATGAGCAGTTCTTC,CASSSTGGYNEQFF
TRBV5-4,TRBJ1-1,TRBD1,-,TGTGCCAGCAGCCTGGAATCGACAGGGCGAACTGAAGCTTTCTTT,CASSLESTGRTEAFF
TRBV5-1,TRBJ1-6,TRBD1,-,TGCGCCAGCAGCTTGGGGGAGACAGGGGTTTCACCCCTCCACTTT,CASSLGETGVSPLHF
TRBV19,TRBJ2-7,-,once,TGTGCCAGTAGTATAGGGGACTCACTGCAGTACTTC,CASSIGDSLQYF
TRBV6-2/TRBV6-3,TRBJ1-2,-,-,TGTGCCAGCAGCTCACCGGAGTATGGCTACACCTTC,CASSSPEYGYTF
TRBV5-8,TRBJ1-5,-,-,TGTGCCAGCAGCTTGGGTGACAGGTATCAGCCCCAGCATTTT,CASSLGDRYQPQHF
TRBV7-8,TRBJ1-4,TRBD1,-,TGTGCCAGCAGTTCGGACAGGGAGGGGGAAAAACTGTTTTTT,CASSSDREGEKLFF
TRBV7-9,TRBJ1-5,-,-,TGTGCCAGCAGCGAGGAGAGGAATCAGCCCCAGCATTTT,CASSEERNQPQHF
TRBV24-1,TRBJ2-1,TRBD2,-,TGTGCCACCAGTGATCCCTCGGGGGGGGATGAGCAGTTCTTC,CATSDPSGGDEQFF
TRBV7-2,TRBJ1-5,-,few,TGTGCCAGCAGCTTCGGGGTGGAAGGACGTAATCAGCCCCAGCATTTT,CASSFGVEGRNQPQHF
TRBV21-1,TRBJ2-7,-,-,TGTGCCAGCAGCTCCCGAGGGGTCGACAGGCCCCTGGTGAAGCAGTACTTC,CASSSRGVDRPLVKQYF
TRBV7-2,TRBJ2-1,-,-,TGTGCCAGCAGCCTACTCCAGGGTAATGAGCAGTTCTTC,CASSLLQGNEQFF
TRBV29-1,TRBJ2-6,TRBD1,-,TGCAGCGTTCTACAGGGGGCCGGGGCCAACGTCCTGACTTTC,CSVLQGAGANVLTF
TRBV19,TRBJ1-5,-,-,TGTGCCAGTAGTATAGATATTAATATGCGGAAAGGGACTCATAGCAATCAGCCCCAGCATTTT,CASSIDINMRKGTHSNQPQHF
TRBV19,TRBJ2-7,-,-,TGTGCCAGTAGTATAAATCTAGGGGTCGATGCCTCCTACGAGCAGTACTTC,CASSINLGVDASYEQYF
TRBV7-9,TRBJ1-1,TRBD1,-,TGTGCCAGCAGCTTAAGGACAGGGAGGAACACTGAAGCTTTCTTT,CASSLRTGRNTEAFF
TRBV6-5,TRBJ1-2,TRBD1,-,TGTGCCAGCAGTCGTAACAGGGGATCCAACTATGGCTACACCTTC,CASSRNRGSNYGYTF
TRBV28,TRBJ1-6,TRBD1,-,TGTGCCAGCAGTCCCGGGACAGGGTTCTATAATTCACCCCTCCACTTT,CASSPGTGFYNSPLHF
TRBV19,TRBJ1-4,-,-,TGTGCCAGTAGTACCTCCGAAACGGCTAATGAAAAACTGTTTTTT,CASSTSETANEKLFF
TRBV4-1,TRBJ1-1,-,-,TGCGCCAGCAGCCCTCTCGGGCGAAAAGACAGTCTGGCCATGCGGGCTTTCTTT,CASSPLGRKDSLAMRAFF
TRBV5-5,TRBJ1-1,-,-,TGTGCCAGCAGCCGAGGTGGGAACACTGAAGCTTTCTTT,CASSRGGNTEAFF
TRBV30,TRBJ2-3,TRBD2,-,TGTGCCTGGAGTGGGACTAGCGGCACAGATACGCAGTATTTT,CAWSGTSGTDTQYF
TRBV28,TRBJ1-1,TRBD1,few,TGTGCCAGCAGTCCGCGGACAGGTCTGAACACTGAAGCTTTCTTT,CASSPRTGLNTEAFF
TRBV18,TRBJ1-6,-,once,TGTGCCAGCTCACCGTCGGGGGGCCTAGGGAATTCACCCCTCCACTTT,CASSPSGGLGNSPLHF
TRBV12-3/TRBV12-4,TRBJ1-1,-,-,TGTGCCAGCAGGCCCCAGGGCTCCACTGAAGCTTTCTTT,CASRPQGSTEAFF
TRBV10-3,TRBJ2-1,TRBD1,-,TGTGCCATCCGTACAGGGGATGAGCAGTTCTTC,CAIRTGDEQFF
TRBV6-2/TRBV6-3,TRBJ1-5,TRBD1,-,TGTGCCAGCAGCCCGGACAGGAGGAGCAATCAGCCCCAGCATTTT,CASSPDRRSNQPQHF
TRBV7-9,TRBJ2-3,-,-,TGTGCCAGCAGCTTATTGGGGTTGGGCAGGGAGCAGTATTTT,CASSLLGLGREQYF
TRBV2,TRBJ1-2,-,-,TGTGCCAGCAGTGATCGGGGGTCCCGGCATGGCTACACCTTC,CASSDRGSRHGYTF
TRBV5-1,TRBJ1-2,TRBD1,-,TGCGCCAGCAGCTCGGGAGTATGGGACAGGGGGGATGGCTACACCTTC,CASSSGVWDRGDGYTF
TRBV7-6,TRBJ1-2,-,-,TGTGCCAGCAGCCCCCTGGAGTCCTATGGCTACACCTTC,CASSPLESYGYTF
TRBV2,TRBJ2-5,-,-,TGTGCCAGCAGTCTAGTACAAGGAGAGACCCAGTACTTC,CASSLVQGETQYF
TRBV2,TRBJ1-1,TRBD1,-,TGTGCCAGCAGTCCGGACAGGTTGAACACTGAAGCTTTCTTT,CASSPDRLNTEAFF
TRBV28,TRBJ1-2,-,-,TGTGCCAGCAGGCCTCAGGGGTTCGACTATGGCTACACCTTC,CASRPQGFDYGYTF
TRBV6-1,TRBJ2-1,-,-,TGTGCCAGCAGTGAAAAGAGGGTAGGAGAGCAGTTCTTC,CASSEKRVGEQFF
TRBV19,TRBJ2-2,TRBD1,-,TGTGCCAGTAGTGAGACAGGGGTGGGCACCGGGGAGCTGTTTTTT,CASSETGVGTGELFF
TRBV15,TRBJ1-3,TRBD1,-,TGTGCCACCAGCAGAGACGACAGGGAACACACCATATATTTT,CATSRDDREHTIYF
TRBV5-6,TRBJ2-1,-,-,TGTGCCAGCAGCTTTGGCTTGAATAATGAGCAGTTCTTC,CASSFGLNNEQFF
TRBV3-1/TRBV3-2,TRBJ2-2,TRBD1,-,TGTGCCAGCGGGGGGGACAGGGTTACCGGGGAGCTGTTTTTT,CASGGDRVTGELFF
TRBV6-5,TRBJ1-2,TRBD1,-,TGTGCCAGCAGTCGCGACAGGGGAGGATATGGCTACACCTTC,CASSRDRGGYGYTF
TRBV19,TRBJ1-3,-,-,TGTGCCAGTAGTAACCACGGTAACACCATATATTTT,CASSNHGNTIYF
TRBV7-4,TRBJ1-6,TRBD1,-,TGTGCCAGCAGCTTAAGCGGGGACAGGGTCCCCGTTAATTCACCCCTCCACTTT,CASSLSGDRVPVNSPLHF
TRBV7-2,TRBJ1-2,-,-,TGTGCCAGCAGCTTATTTCCAGTAGGCTACACCTTC,CASSLFPVGYTF
TRBV10-3,TRBJ2-7,-,-,TGTGCCATCAGTCAGATGAGGGACTCATACTCCTACGAGCAGTACTTC,CAISQMRDSYSYEQYF
TRBV27,TRBJ2-1,-,-,TGTGCCAGCAGTTCAGGTTTAACGTTCTACAATGAGCAGTTCTTC,CASSSGLTFYNEQFF
TRBV30,TRBJ1-6,TRBD1,-,TGTGCCTGGAGAGGGACAGCAAATTCACCCCTCCACTTT,CAWRGTANSPLHF
TRBV19,TRBJ2-1,-,once,TGTGCCAGTAGCCAGGAGGTCTACAATGAGCAGTTCTTC,CASSQEVYNEQFF
TRBV3-1/TRBV3-2,TRBJ1-6,-,few,TGTGCCAGCAGCCAGGGGGCGACTGATGGTTCACCCCTCCACTTT,CASSQGATDGSPLHF
TRBV11-2,TRBJ1-1,-,-,TGTGCCAGCAGCTACGGCGGTAGGGGAGCTTTCTTT,CASSYGGRGAFF
TRBV30,TRBJ1-5,TRBD1,-,TGTGCCTGGGATGGAACAGGGGGGGGTCAGCCCCAGCATTTT,CAWDGTGGGQPQHF
TRBV3-1/TRBV3-2,TRBJ1-6,TRBD1,-,TGTGCCAGCAGCCAAGACGGGACAGGGGATTCACCCCTCCACTTT,CASSQDGTGDSPLHF
TRBV4-1,TRBJ2-1,TRBD2,-,TGCGCCAGCAGCCACCCGTCCATCCCCCATGCGGGGGGCAATGAGCAGTTCTTC,CASSHPSIPHAGGNEQFF
TRBV10-3,TRBJ2-3,TRBD1,-,TGTGCCACCACAGGGGCCACAGATACGCAGTATTTT,CATTGATDTQYF
TRBV12-3/TRBV12-4,TRBJ1-2,-,-,TGTGCCAGCGCCTTAGGGGCCTTCTATGGCTACACCTTC,CASALGAFYGYTF
TRBV4-1,TRBJ2-5,-,-,TGCGCCAGCAGCCAAGACGCCGAGGGTCCGACCCAGTACTTC,CASSQDAEGPTQYF
TRBV7-9,TRBJ1-1,TRBD1,-,TGTGCCAGCAGCTACCGACAGGGCGACACTGAAGCTTTCTTT,CASSYRQGDTEAFF